A single sample gave rise to the 9 T cell receptor beta chains below, sequenced in a study of cytomegalovirus exposure and HLA in healthy donors. PCR was performed using 60 Vbeta and 13 Jbeta primers. Sequencing was performed with immunoSEQ multiplex PCR; in TCRdb, only in-frame clones are kept and a portion is missing. The data show 35,000 to 45,000 clones, with around 77% seen just once and about 8% held by the top ten. The sample comprised PBMCs. The receptors were gathered from a woman aged 25 to 39 in good health and CMV-seropositive.

The gene calls are TRBV6-5 and TRBJ2-1, with D perhaps TRBD2 (6 bases). In germline, CDR1 is MNHEY, CDR2 SVGAGI. Trimming took 5 bases from V and 8 from J, leaving 13 bases between them. The CDR3 has 13 residues. The CDR3 spells CASSNSRRDEQFF. The CDR3 DNA sequence: TGTGCCAGCAGTAATAGTAGGAGGGATGAGCAGTTCTTC.

This sequence joins TRBV18 and TRBJ2-7; 12 bases are shared with TRBD1. Germline values: CDR1 KGHSH, CDR2 LQKENI. The CDR3 is 15 residues long. J was trimmed by 3 bases and V by 3 bases; bases with no gene match: 3. CDR3 sequence: CASSPGQGARYEQYF. CDR3 DNA sequence: TGTGCCAGCTCACCGGGACAGGGGGCTCGCTACGAGCAGTACTTC.

The chain carries TRBV5-4 and TRBJ1-3, with D possibly TRBD1 on 5 matching bases. This CDR3 spans 15 amino acids. The germline V gene encodes CDR1 SGHNT and CDR2 YYREEE (reference sequence). V gave up 5 bases and J gave up 2 bases, with 14 bases separating them. The CDR3 loop reads CASRPQWGAGNTIYF. The CDR3, as DNA: TGTGCCAGCAGACCCCAGTGGGGGGCTGGAAACACCATATATTTT.

The CDR3 loop is CASRYGNRLYEQYF. The CDR3 bases are TGTGCCAGCCGATATGGGAACAGGCTCTACGAGCAGTACTTC. The rearrangement uses TRBV28 and TRBJ2-5; possibly TRBD1 for D (5 bases). The end of the DNA is better explained by TRBJ2-7, so the J call may be wrong. Germline V lookup: CDR1 MDHEN, CDR2 SYDVKM. The CDR3 consists of 14 residues.

The genes are TRBV19 and TRBJ1-5, with 7 bases lining up with TRBD1. CDR1 is LNHDA and CDR2 is SQIVND in the germline V gene (reference sequence). The ends lost 5 bases at V and 5 bases at J; junction bases unmatched: 18. CDR3 length equals 18 residues. This chain's CDR3 is CASSVQGLWQGEDQPQHF. CDR3 nucleotide sequence: TGTGCCAGTAGTGTTCAGGGACTGTGGCAGGGGGAAGATCAGCCCCAGCATTTT.

V is TRBV28 and J is TRBJ1-4; D is perhaps TRBD1 (6 bases). V lost 5 bases, J lost 6 bases, and 13 bases lay in between. This CDR3 region has 14 residues. Germline values: CDR1 MDHEN, CDR2 SYDVKM. CDR3 sequence: CASSLQGSDEKLFF. In DNA form, the CDR3 reads TGTGCCAGCAGTCTACAGGGTTCTGATGAAAAACTGTTTTTT.

The chain is built from TRBV19 and TRBJ1-5; 9 bases map to TRBD1. Germline CDR1 reads LNHDA; CDR2 reads SQIVND (reference sequence). This CDR3 spans 16 amino acids. The junction had 8 bases not matched to a gene; V was cut back by 5 bases and J by 3 bases. CDR3 DNA sequence: TGTGCCAGTAGTCACTACAGGGGGCATGTCAATCAGCCCCAGCATTTT. Encoded protein: CASSHYRGHVNQPQHF.

This chain uses TRBV5-5 with TRBJ2-1, with D perhaps matching TRBD2 (5 bases). Germline V gene data show CDR1 as SGHKS and CDR2 as YYEKEE (reference sequence). The CDR3 runs to 15 residues. V shed 1 base and J shed 1 base, with 9 bases lying between them. The chain's CDR3 is CASSLQRWSYNEQFF. The CDR3, as DNA: TGTGCCAGCAGCTTGCAGCGGTGGTCCTACAATGAGCAGTTCTTC.

The V call is TRBV6-5, the J call TRBJ2-3; 10 nucleotides line up with TRBD2. Germline CDR1 is MNHEY and CDR2 is SVGAGI. The CDR3 is 13 residues long. The J segment lost 9 bases and the V segment lost 5 bases, leaving 5 bases of the junction unmatched. CDR3 DNA sequence: TGTGCCAGCAGTAGCGGGAGGGCCGGAACGCAGTATTTT. Translated, it gives CASSSGRAGTQYF.